What follows are 27 T cell receptor beta chains derived from one specimen sequenced in a study of blood T cells in healthy people across ages. A sample-barcoded 5' primer and a J-beta primer mix were used in a second PCR of roughly 7 to 11 cycles. TCRdb reprocessed the 5' RACE reads via MiXCR and lists one record per CDR3 protein. The sample has about 1.6 million distinct CDR3 sequences, about 31% seen once. The sequencing sample was made of blood. The receptors were sampled from a woman under 40 in good health.

The chain is built from TRBV10-2 and TRBJ1-6, with 9 bases identical to TRBD1. In germline, CDR1 is WSHSY, CDR2 SAAADI. This CDR3 has 15 amino acids. V gave up 7 bases and J gave up 7 bases; unmatched junction bases: 8. The CDR3 region is CASNFRQGVNSPLHF. For the CDR3, the DNA is TGCGCCAGCAACTTCCGACAGGGGGTAAATTCACCCCTCCACTTT.

The rearrangement uses TRBV29-1 and TRBJ2-3; maybe TRBD2 (6 bases). This CDR3 comprises 12 residues. CDR1 and CDR2 from the germline V gene are SQVTM and ANQGSEA. Trimming removed 4 bases from V and 4 bases from J, with 9 bases in between. CDR3 residues: CSVVEGSDTQYF. CDR3 sequence (DNA): TGCAGCGTTGTGGAGGGGTCAGATACGCAGTATTTT.

V and J are TRBV2 and TRBJ2-1; D is perhaps TRBD2 (5 bases). V was clipped by 6 bases and J by 0 bases, with 9 bases between them. The CDR3 runs 14 residues. Per germline, CDR1 SNHLY and CDR2 FYNNEI. CDR3 in amino acids: CASRGRASYNEQFF. CDR3 nucleotide sequence: TGTGCCAGCAGGGGGAGAGCCTCCTACAATGAGCAGTTCTTC.

V is TRBV20-1 and J is TRBJ2-5; 9 nucleotides line up with TRBD2. The germline V gene encodes CDR1 DFQATT and CDR2 SNEGSKA (reference sequence). The CDR3 length is 14 residues. V lost 0 bases and J lost 6; bases outside the gene matches: 5. The CDR3 nucleotides are TGCAGTGCTAGAGATGGACTAGCGATACAGACCCAGTACTTC. Encoded protein: CSARDGLAIQTQYF.

The rearrangement links TRBV10-3 to TRBJ2-5, with 8 bases fitting TRBD2. The CDR3 loop spans 17 amino acids. The V gene end was trimmed by 5 bases and the J gene end by 4 bases; junction bases not matched to a gene: 15. Germline V CDR1 and CDR2: ENHRY, SYGVKD. CDR3 nucleotide sequence: TGTGCCATCAGTCCGACCGGAGCGGGAGATTATGGAGAGACCCAGTACTTC. It yields the protein CAISPTGAGDYGETQYF.

This clonotype was seen a handful of times. The chain uses TRBV10-3 and TRBJ2-7; 8 bases agree with TRBD1. CDR3 length: 14 residues. The ends lost 6 bases at V and 5 bases at J; junction bases unmatched: 9. From germline, CDR1 is ENHRY and CDR2 SYGVKD. CDR3 amino acids: CAIRDRVFSDEQYF. In DNA, the CDR3 is TGTGCCATCAGGGACAGGGTCTTTAGCGACGAGCAGTACTTC.

V and J are TRBV6-2 or TRBV6-3 and TRBJ2-7; 13 nucleotides agree with TRBD2. The CDR3 covers 14 residues. Germline CDR1 MNHEY, CDR2 SVGEGT. The trim removed 6 bases at V and 10 bases at J, leaving 9 bases unmatched. CDR3 DNA: TGTGCCAGCAGGCAACCTGGGACTAGCGGGAACCAGTACTTC. Amino acid sequence: CASRQPGTSGNQYF.

In its sample, this clonotype was seen a few times. This rearrangement joins TRBV7-9 to TRBJ2-1; D is tentatively TRBD1 or TRBD2 (5 bases each). Germline lookup yields CDR1 SEHNR and CDR2 FQNEAQ (reference sequence). The CDR3 extends over 15 amino acids. V lost 0 bases, J lost 8 bases, and 14 bases lay in between. The CDR3 loop reads CASSLAMGLSDEQFF. CDR3 DNA sequence: TGTGCCAGCAGCTTAGCGATGGGGCTTAGCGATGAGCAGTTCTTC.

The genes are TRBV7-2 and TRBJ2-1, with 10 bases aligning to TRBD2. Trimming cost V 0 bases and J 10 bases; bases outside gene matches: 9. Germline V CDR1 and CDR2: SGHTA, FQGNSA. The CDR3 length is 16 residues. The CDR3 loop is CASSLAGSGRLWEQFF. The CDR3 bases are TGTGCCAGCAGCTTAGCGGGTAGCGGGAGGCTCTGGGAGCAGTTCTTC.

This clonotype was observed a handful of times. The gene calls are TRBV5-1 and TRBJ2-1; D possibly corresponds to TRBD1 (6 bases). Germline values: CDR1 SGHRS, CDR2 YFSETQ. The CDR3 consists of 15 residues. Trimming stripped 0 bases from V and 9 bases from J, with 16 bases between. This CDR3 is CASSLDRAQMVEQFF. DNA for the CDR3: TGCGCCAGCAGCTTGGACAGGGCCCAAATGGTTGAGCAGTTCTTC.

This clonotype occurred many times. The chain employs TRBV5-5 and TRBJ2-3, with 9 bases lining up with TRBD2. The CDR3 totals 13 residues. Per germline, CDR1 SGHKS and CDR2 YYEKEE (reference sequence). V was pared by 9 bases and J by 3 bases, with 5 bases of the junction left unmatched. CDR3 in DNA: TGTGCCACCGCGAGCGGGGGGACAGATACGCAGTATTTT. Translated, it gives CATASGGTDTQYF.

This clonotype has a handful of counts. The V and J genes are TRBV6-2 or TRBV6-3 and TRBJ2-3; D might be TRBD1 (6 bases). V was trimmed by 6 bases and J by 2 bases, leaving 18 bases between them. Per germline, CDR1 MNHEY and CDR2 SVGEGT. The CDR3 totals 16 residues. This CDR3 reads CASSPDRDTYTDTQYF. CDR3 coding DNA: TGTGCCAGCAGCCCCGACCGGGACACCTACACAGATACGCAGTATTTT.

This clonotype came up a few times. The genes are TRBV28 and TRBJ2-1; D might be TRBD1 (6 bases). Germline assignment: CDR1 MDHEN and CDR2 SYDVKM. CDR3 length equals 13 residues. V gave up 3 bases and J gave up 9 bases, with 12 bases separating them. The CDR3 loop is CASSLDSWSEQFF. Written as DNA, the CDR3 is TGTGCCAGCAGTTTGGACAGCTGGAGTGAGCAGTTCTTC.

This rearrangement joins TRBV9 to TRBJ2-7; 9 bases align to TRBD2. CDR3 length: 14 residues. The J segment lost 6 bases and the V segment lost 0 bases, leaving 4 bases of the junction unmatched. Germline loops: CDR1 SGDLS, CDR2 YYNGEE. CDR3: CASSVVASGAEQYF. In DNA form, the CDR3 reads TGTGCCAGCAGCGTAGTGGCTAGCGGGGCCGAGCAGTACTTC.

This clonotype was observed at least ten times. The chain is built from TRBV27 and TRBJ2-7; 7 bases agree with TRBD2. CDR3 length equals 12 residues. The V and J ends lost 3 bases and 6 bases, in that order; junction bases with no gene match: 2. From germline, CDR1 is MNHEY and CDR2 SMNVEV (reference sequence). The CDR3 coding sequence is TGTGCCAGCAGTTTCGGGGGGAGCGAGCAGTACTTC. Its translation: CASSFGGSEQYF.

J is TRBJ2-3 and V is TRBV24-1; D gene unclear. Looked up from germline, CDR1 is KGHDR and CDR2 is SFDVKD. V was pared by 1 base and J by 8 bases, with 18 bases between. The CDR3 totals 16 residues. The CDR3 DNA reads as TGTGCCACCAGTGATTTAAAGCCCGGCGGAATCTCTACGCAGTATTTT. Translating it yields CATSDLKPGGISTQYF.

This clonotype was counted between two and nine times. The rearrangement joins TRBV5-5 to TRBJ2-7; 8 positions agree with TRBD2. Germline V gene data show CDR1 as SGHKS and CDR2 as YYEKEE (reference sequence). With 0 bases clipped from V and 4 bases from J, the junction kept 9 bases outside the gene matches. The CDR3 sequence is 16 residues long. Written as DNA, the CDR3 is TGTGCCAGCAGCTTGGAGTTTGTAGCGGGGTTATACGAGCAGTACTTC. It encodes CASSLEFVAGLYEQYF.

This chain connects TRBV15 to TRBJ1-2, with D hard to call. Deletions cut 0 bases from V and 3 bases from J, with 5 bases between. Germline V gives CDR1 LNHNV, CDR2 YYDKDF (reference sequence). The CDR3 spans 13 residues. CDR3: CATSRDHDYGYTF. CDR3 DNA sequence: TGTGCCACCAGCAGAGATCATGACTATGGCTACACCTTC. Complete variable domain (other parts from reference TRBV15 and TRBJ1-2): DAMVIQNPRYQVTQFGKPVTLSCSQTLNHNVMYWYQQKSSQAPKLLFHYYDKDFNNEADTPDNFQSRRPNTSFCFLDIRSPGLGDTAMYLCATSRDHDYGYTFGSGTRLTVV.

The chain joins TRBV30 to TRBJ2-4, with 14 positions matching TRBD2. In germline, CDR1 is GTSNPN, CDR2 SVGIG (reference sequence). The CDR3 runs 13 residues. V was clipped by 4 bases and J by 12 bases; unmatched bases: 5. The CDR3 bases are TGTGCCTGGATCGGACTAGCGGGGGGTACTCAGTACTTC. This encodes CAWIGLAGGTQYF.

The gene calls are TRBV15 and TRBJ1-1; D may be TRBD1 (5 bases). CDR1 and CDR2 (germline): LNHNV, YYDKDF (reference sequence). This CDR3 has 15 residues. Deletions cut 6 bases from V and 2 bases from J, with 16 bases between. CDR3 amino acids: CATSRPGTRNTEAFF. The CDR3 bases are TGTGCCACCAGTAGACCCGGGACTAGAAACACTGAAGCTTTCTTT.

Only one count was recorded for this clonotype. One base away lies a much larger clone, so this may be a sequencing read error. This chain connects TRBV29-1 to TRBJ2-5; D not certain. From germline, CDR1 is SQVTM and CDR2 ANQGSEA. This CDR3 region has 13 residues. The V end was cut by 4 bases, the J end by 0 bases, with 9 bases between. The CDR3 bases are TGCAGCGTTGGGCGTGGGTACCAAGAGACCCAGTACTTC. Translation: CSVGRGYQETQYF.

DNA for the CDR3: TGTGCCAGCAACCATGGCGGGGGCGCTTACAATGAGCAGTTCTTC. Translating gives CASNHGGGAYNEQFF. The V gene is TRBV4-2, the J gene TRBJ2-1; D may be TRBD2 (7 bases). Per germline, CDR1 LGHNA and CDR2 YNFKEQ. The ends were cut back, 7 bases at V and 4 bases at J, with 17 bases in the middle. The CDR3 totals 15 residues.

This clonotype occurred once. The rearrangement uses TRBV6-2 or TRBV6-3 and TRBJ1-2, with D maybe TRBD1 (5 bases). Germline assignment: CDR1 MNHEY and CDR2 SVGEGT. Trimming took 2 bases from V and 8 from J, leaving 12 bases between them. The CDR3 runs 13 residues. CDR3 loop: CASSYGGPGGYTF. In DNA form, the CDR3 reads TGTGCCAGCAGTTACGGGGGACCCGGCGGCTACACCTTC.

This clonotype has ten or more counts. Written as DNA, the CDR3 is TGTGCCAGCAGCGGTCTGGACAGGGTTTACTCACCCCTCCACTTT. Encoded protein: CASSGLDRVYSPLHF. The J gene is TRBJ1-6, the V gene TRBV21-1; the D call of TRBD1 is as the table states it, not checked on the DNA. TRBV21-1 is a pseudogene. CDR3 length equals 15 residues.

A word on this clonotype: The junction departs from germline at one end; a sequencing error may be responsible. The chain uses TRBV10-3 and TRBJ2-1; no reliable D call. The germline V gene has CDR1 ENHRY and CDR2 SYGVKD. The CDR3 loop spans 16 amino acids. CDR3 loop: CAISESSGSSHNEQFF. CDR3 bases: TGTGCCATCAGTGAGTCTTCAGGAAGCTCCCACAATGAGCAGTTCTTC.

The chain uses TRBV28 and TRBJ2-3, with TRBD1 as a possible D gene (5 bases). The CDR3 sequence is 12 residues long. Germline V gives CDR1 MDHEN, CDR2 SYDVKM. Trimming removed 4 bases from V and 6 bases from J, with 8 bases in between. The CDR3 is CASSSNRDTQYF. The CDR3 region has the DNA TGTGCCAGCAGTTCGAACAGGGATACGCAGTATTTT.

The count of this clonotype is one. The V call is TRBV20-1, the J call TRBJ2-3; TRBD2 might be the D (5 bases). The V end was cut by 6 bases, the J end by 3 bases, with 10 bases between. Germline-derived CDR1 and CDR2 are DFQATT and SNEGSKA (reference sequence). This CDR3 is 12 amino acids long. Here the CDR3 DNA reads TGCAGTGCCCTACCGGGGACAGATACGCAGTATTTT. It specifies CSALPGTDTQYF.